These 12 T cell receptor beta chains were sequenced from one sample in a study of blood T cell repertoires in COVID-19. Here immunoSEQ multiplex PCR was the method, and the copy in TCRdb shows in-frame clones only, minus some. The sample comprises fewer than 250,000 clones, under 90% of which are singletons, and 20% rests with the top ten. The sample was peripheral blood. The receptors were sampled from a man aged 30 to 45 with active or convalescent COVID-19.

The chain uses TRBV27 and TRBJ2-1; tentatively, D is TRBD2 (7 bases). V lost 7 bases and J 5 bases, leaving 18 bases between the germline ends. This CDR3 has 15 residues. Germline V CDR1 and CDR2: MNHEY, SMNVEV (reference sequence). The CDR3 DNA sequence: TGTGCCAGCACTAGAGGGGGGAGGGGTAACAATGAGCAGTTCTTC. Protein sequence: CASTRGGRGNNEQFF.

The CDR3 protein is CASSPDSIEAFF. The DNA of the CDR3 is TGTGCCAGCAGTCCAGACAGCATTGAAGCTTTCTTT. The chain employs TRBV27 and TRBJ1-1; possible D gene TRBD1, 5 bases. The V end lost 5 bases, the J end lost 7 bases, and 11 bases lay between the germline ends. This CDR3 has 12 residues. CDR1 MNHEY and CDR2 SMNVEV come from the germline V gene (reference sequence).

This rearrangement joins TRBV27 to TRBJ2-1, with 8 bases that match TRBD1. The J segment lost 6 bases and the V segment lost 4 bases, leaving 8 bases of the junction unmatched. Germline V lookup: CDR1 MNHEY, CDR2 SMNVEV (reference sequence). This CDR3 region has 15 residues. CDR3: CASSSGQVLRNEQFF. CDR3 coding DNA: TGTGCCAGCAGTTCGGGACAGGTATTACGCAATGAGCAGTTCTTC.

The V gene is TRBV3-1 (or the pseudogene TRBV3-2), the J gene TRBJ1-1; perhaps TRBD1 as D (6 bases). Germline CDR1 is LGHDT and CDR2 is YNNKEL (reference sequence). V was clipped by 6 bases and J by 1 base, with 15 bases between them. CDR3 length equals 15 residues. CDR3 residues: CASRPKRGGNTEAFF. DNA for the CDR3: TGTGCCAGCAGACCTAAAAGGGGGGGGAACACTGAAGCTTTCTTT.

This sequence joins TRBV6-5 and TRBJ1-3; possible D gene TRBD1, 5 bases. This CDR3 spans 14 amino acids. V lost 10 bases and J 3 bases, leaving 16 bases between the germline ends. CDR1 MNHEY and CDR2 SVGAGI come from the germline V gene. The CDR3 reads CATRRGVFGNTIYF. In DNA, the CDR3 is TGTGCCACTAGACGGGGGGTGTTTGGAAACACCATATATTTT.

The chain's CDR3 is CASSFGSATQFF. In DNA form, the CDR3 reads TGTGCCAGCAGCTTTGGTAGCGCCACGCAGTTCTTC. The V and J genes are TRBV11-3 and TRBJ2-1; tentative D call: TRBD2 (5 bases). Germline V lookup: CDR1 SGHNT, CDR2 YENEEA. V was cut by 3 bases and J by 12 bases, with 12 bases left in between. This CDR3 has 12 amino acids.

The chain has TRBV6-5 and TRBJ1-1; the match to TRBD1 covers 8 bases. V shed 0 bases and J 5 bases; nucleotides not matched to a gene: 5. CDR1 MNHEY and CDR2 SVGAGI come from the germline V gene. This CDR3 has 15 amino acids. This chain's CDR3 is CASSYSQGAVTEAFF. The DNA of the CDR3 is TGTGCCAGCAGTTACTCGCAGGGGGCGGTTACTGAAGCTTTCTTT.

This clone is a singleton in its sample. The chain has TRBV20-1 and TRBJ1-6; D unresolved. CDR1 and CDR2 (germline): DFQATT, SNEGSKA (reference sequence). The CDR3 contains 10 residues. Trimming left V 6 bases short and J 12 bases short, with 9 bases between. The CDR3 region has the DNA TGCAGTGCCAAGCACGGACCCCTCCACTTT. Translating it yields CSAKHGPLHF.

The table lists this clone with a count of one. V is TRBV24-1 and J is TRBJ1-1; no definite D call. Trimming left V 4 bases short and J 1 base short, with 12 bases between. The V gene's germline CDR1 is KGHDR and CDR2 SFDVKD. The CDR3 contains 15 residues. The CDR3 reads CATSDPATGNTEAFF. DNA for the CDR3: TGTGCCACCAGTGACCCCGCTACCGGGAACACTGAAGCTTTCTTT.

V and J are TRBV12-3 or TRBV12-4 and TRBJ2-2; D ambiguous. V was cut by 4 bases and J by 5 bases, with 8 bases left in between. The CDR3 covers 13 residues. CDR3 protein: CASSSRGTGELFF. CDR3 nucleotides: TGTGCCAGCAGTTCCCGCGGAACCGGGGAGCTGTTTTTT.

The chain's CDR3 is CASTTERYNEQFF. The CDR3 DNA reads TGTGCCAGCACCACTGAACGATACAATGAGCAGTTCTTC. The chain joins TRBV7-2 to TRBJ2-1, with no clear D. The CDR3 is 13 residues long. Germline assignment: CDR1 SGHTA and CDR2 FQGNSA. Trimming shortened V by 7 bases and J by 4 bases, and 11 bases separated the two germline ends.

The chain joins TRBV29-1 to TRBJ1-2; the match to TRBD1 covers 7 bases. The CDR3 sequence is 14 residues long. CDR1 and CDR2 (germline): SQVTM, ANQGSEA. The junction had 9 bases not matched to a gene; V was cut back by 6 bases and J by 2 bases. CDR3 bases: TGCAGCGTCGTCAGGACAGGTTCAAACTATGGCTACACCTTC. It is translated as CSVVRTGSNYGYTF.